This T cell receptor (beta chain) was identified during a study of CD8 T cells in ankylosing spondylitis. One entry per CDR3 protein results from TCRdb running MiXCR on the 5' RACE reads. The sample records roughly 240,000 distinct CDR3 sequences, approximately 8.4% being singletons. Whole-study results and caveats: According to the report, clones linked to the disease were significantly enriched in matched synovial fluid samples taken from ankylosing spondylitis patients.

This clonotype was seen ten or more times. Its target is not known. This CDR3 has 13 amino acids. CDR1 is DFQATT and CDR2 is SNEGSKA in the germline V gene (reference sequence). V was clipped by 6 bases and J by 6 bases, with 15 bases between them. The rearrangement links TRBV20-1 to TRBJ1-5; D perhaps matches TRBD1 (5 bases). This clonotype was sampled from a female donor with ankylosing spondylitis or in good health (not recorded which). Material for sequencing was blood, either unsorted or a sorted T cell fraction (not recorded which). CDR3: CSARRQPSQPQHF. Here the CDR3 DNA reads TGCAGTGCGCGGAGACAGCCTAGTCAGCCCCAGCATTTT.